A selection of T cell receptor beta chains follows, all from one sample in a study of siplizumab effects on memory and regulatory T cells. Generated by immunoSEQ multiplex PCR, the TCRdb table keeps only in-frame clones and is missing some. The profile covers 85,000 or so clones, with approximately 95% appearing a single time and roughly 18% taken by the ten largest. Sample: CD8+ T cells sorted from blood. These receptors were collected from a human donor in good health. Each CDR3 is given with its conserved first and last residue. The D gene is left open where the match is weak. Clone size is not always given. Where it is, it says once, few, many or a class for expanded clones.

j_call clone_size d_call v_call cdr3_nt cdr3_aa
TRBJ1-2 NA TRBD1 TRBV6-5 TGTGCCAGCAGTCTGGACAGGGCGGGGGGCTACACCTTC CASSLDRAGGYTF
TRBJ2-2 NA NA TRBV7-3 TGTGCCAGCAGCCCCGCTCAGAGGGTCAACACCGGGGAGCTGTTTTTT CASSPAQRVNTGELFF
TRBJ2-7 NA NA TRBV2 TGTGCCAGCAGTCTGGGTCTATCTCTCGACGAGCAGTACTTC CASSLGLSLDEQYF
TRBJ2-1 NA TRBD1 TRBV19 TGTGCCAGGTCTTGGACAGGGGGCCGCAATGAGCAGTTCTTC CARSWTGGRNEQFF
TRBJ2-1 NA NA TRBV2 TGTGCCAGCTACGAGGGAGTGAATGAGCAGTTCTTC CASYEGVNEQFF
TRBJ2-7 NA NA TRBV7-6 TGTGCCAGCAGCCCCAGAGGGGGGTACGAGCAGTACTTC CASSPRGGYEQYF
TRBJ2-2 NA NA TRBV10-1 TGCGCCAGCAGTCCCGGGTATGGGACTGGGGAGCTGTTTTTT CASSPGYGTGELFF
TRBJ2-7 NA TRBD1 TRBV19 TGTGCCAGTAGTATCACAGGGGCCGGATACGAGCAGTACTTC CASSITGAGYEQYF
TRBJ1-6 NA TRBD1 TRBV6-1 TGTGCCAGCAGTGACCCCTGGACAGGGGGCATCACACCCCTCCACTTT CASSDPWTGGITPLHF
TRBJ2-6 NA NA TRBV28 TGTGCCAGCAGGAGTAACAGGGAATCTGGGGCCAACGTCCTGACTTTC CASRSNRESGANVLTF
TRBJ2-2 few TRBD1 TRBV7-6 TGTGCCAGCAGCCCCCGACAGGGACCGAACACCGGGGAGCTGTTTTTT CASSPRQGPNTGELFF
TRBJ2-1 NA TRBD2 TRBV10-3 TGTGCCACGAAAGCGGGAGGGCCTATGAATGAGCAGTTCTTC CATKAGGPMNEQFF
TRBJ2-7 NA NA TRBV28 TGTGCCAGCAGTGTGGGTCGAGAGATCCCCTACGAGCAGTACTTC CASSVGREIPYEQYF
TRBJ1-1 NA NA TRBV13 TGTGCCAGCAGGCTGAACGGGGAAGGCGCTGAAGCTTTCTTT CASRLNGEGAEAFF
TRBJ2-6 NA TRBD2 TRBV28 TGTGCCAGCAGTTTCGGACTAGCGGGAGAGGCTGGGGCCAACGTCCTGACTTTC CASSFGLAGEAGANVLTF
TRBJ1-4 NA TRBD1 TRBV5-1 TGCGCCAGCAGCTTGGGACAGGGGTTAATGGAAAAACTGTTTTTT CASSLGQGLMEKLFF
TRBJ2-1 NA NA TRBV7-9 TGTGCCAGCAGCTTAGAATCGGCCCCCGGGGTTAGGTATGAGCAGTTCTTC CASSLESAPGVRYEQFF
TRBJ2-6 NA NA TRBV10-1 TGCGCCACTTCACCAACTCTGGGGGCCAACGTCCTGACTTTC CATSPTLGANVLTF
TRBJ2-4 NA NA TRBV11-2 TGTGCCAGCAGCTTGGTTTATCGGGGCACGACCAAAAACATTCAGTACTTC CASSLVYRGTTKNIQYF
TRBJ2-7 NA TRBD1 TRBV30 TGTGCCTGGAGTGACAGGGGTTATTACTACGAGCAGTACTTC CAWSDRGYYYEQYF
TRBJ1-2 NA NA TRBV4-1 TGCGCCAGCAGCCAAGGGAGGCTCTATGGCTACACCTTC CASSQGRLYGYTF
TRBJ2-7 NA NA TRBV2 TGTGCCAGCAGCACCTACGAGCAGTACTTC CASSTYEQYF
TRBJ2-1 NA NA TRBV2 TGTGCCAGCAGTGAAACTAGCTCCTACAATGAGCAGTTCTTC CASSETSSYNEQFF
TRBJ1-2 NA NA TRBV5-4 TGTGCCGTCGAGACAAGCCTTAACTATGGCTACACCTTC CAVETSLNYGYTF
TRBJ2-3 NA NA TRBV7-9 TGTGCCAGCAGCCCGAGCCATCTAAACACAGATACGCAGTATTTT CASSPSHLNTDTQYF
TRBJ1-1 NA NA TRBV25-1 TGTGCCACCACCGCGGGGTGGGAAGCTTTCTTT CATTAGWEAFF
TRBJ2-6 NA TRBD1 TRBV7-6 TGTGCCAGCAGCTTAACAGGGGGCGTTGGGGCCAACGTCCTGACTTTC CASSLTGGVGANVLTF
TRBJ2-7 NA TRBD1 TRBV19 TGTGCCAGTAGCGTCAGGGGGCGGACCTACGAGCAGTACTTC CASSVRGRTYEQYF
TRBJ2-6 NA NA TRBV9 TGTGCCAGCGATACCCCAGTAGTCCCCAGGCGGGACTCTGGGGCCAACGTCCTGACTTTC CASDTPVVPRRDSGANVLTF
TRBJ2-1 NA NA TRBV7-9 TGTGCCAGCAGCTTTAGTCACCGTGAGCAGTTCTTC CASSFSHREQFF
TRBJ2-7 NA NA TRBV15 TGTGCCACCAGCAGCCCCGGGACTGGAGCCTACGAGCAGTACTTC CATSSPGTGAYEQYF
TRBJ2-2 NA TRBD2 TRBV6-5 TGTGCCAGCAGTTGGCCTAGCGGGAGGGTTACCGGGGAGCTGTTTTTT CASSWPSGRVTGELFF
TRBJ2-1 NA NA TRBV7-2 TGTGCCAGCAGCCCTGATTCCTATAACAATGAGCAGTTCTTC CASSPDSYNNEQFF
TRBJ2-7 NA TRBD1 TRBV4-1 TGCGCCAGCAGCCAAGAGGACAGGGACCACTACGAGCAGTACTTC CASSQEDRDHYEQYF
TRBJ1-1 NA NA TRBV9 TGTGCCAGCAGCAGACGACAGTACACTGAAGCTTTCTTT CASSRRQYTEAFF
TRBJ1-1 NA NA TRBV10-1 TGCGCCAGCAGTGAGTTCCTTGGCACTGAAGCTTTCTTT CASSEFLGTEAFF
TRBJ1-1 NA NA TRBV27 TGTGCCAGCAGTTTGGATAGGGCGAACACTGAAGCTTTCTTT CASSLDRANTEAFF
TRBJ2-1 NA NA TRBV14 TGTGCCAGCAGCCGACTAATCTACAATGAGCAGTTCTTC CASSRLIYNEQFF
TRBJ1-1 NA NA TRBV6-5 TGTGCCAGCATTAAGTTTCGGGAGCTGAACACTGAAGCTTTCTTT CASIKFRELNTEAFF
TRBJ2-3 once TRBD2 TRBV7-6 TGTGCCAGCAGCCCCTCGGGGGTAGCGGGAGGAGGGGCAGATACGCAGTATTTT CASSPSGVAGGGADTQYF
TRBJ1-2 NA NA TRBV11-2 TGTGCCAGCAGTTCTTGGAACTATGGCTACACCTTC CASSSWNYGYTF
TRBJ2-3 NA NA TRBV29-1 TGCAGCGTTGGCAGGGTTCTTGAGACAGATACGCAGTATTTT CSVGRVLETDTQYF
TRBJ1-4 NA TRBD1 TRBV5-8 TGTGCCAGCAGCTTGGTTGCGACAGGGACTTGGGAAAAACTGTTTTTT CASSLVATGTWEKLFF
TRBJ2-7 NA TRBD2 TRBV10-1 TGCGCCAGCAGTGAGCAGCGGGAGGTCTCCTACGAGCAGTACTTC CASSEQREVSYEQYF
TRBJ1-4 NA NA TRBV28 TGTGCCAGCAGTTCCGGACATACTACAACTAATGAAAAACTGTTTTTT CASSSGHTTTNEKLFF
TRBJ2-2 NA NA TRBV19 TGTGCCAGTAGAGCCGGGACGGCGAACACCGGGGAGCTGTTTTTT CASRAGTANTGELFF
TRBJ1-4 NA TRBD1 TRBV27 TGTGCCAGCAGACTACAGGGGGCACCTAATGAAAAACTGTTTTTT CASRLQGAPNEKLFF
TRBJ2-1 NA TRBD2 TRBV27 TGTGCCAGCAGTTATCCGGGAGGGCCCAATGAGCAGTTCTTC CASSYPGGPNEQFF